Listed here are 22 T cell receptor beta chains from one sample, sequenced in a study of CD8 T cells in Susac syndrome. The RNA, about 0.5 to 1 ug, was put through reverse transcription using random hexamers. TCRdb processed the immunoSEQ multiplex PCR reads anew with MiXCR; each CDR3 protein has one entry. The sample contains approximately 190,000 distinct CDR3 sequences, 90% to 95% of which appear only once. The specimen was CD4+ T cells from PBMCs. These receptors were obtained from a human donor with multiple sclerosis.

V is TRBV24-1 and J is TRBJ2-7; 8 nucleotides match TRBD2. After removal of 7 bases from V and 7 bases from J, the junction contained 14 bases not matched to a gene. The length of the CDR3 is 15 residues. Per the germline V gene, CDR1 is KGHDR and CDR2 is SFDVKD. The DNA of the CDR3 is TGTGCCACCAGCACCCCGACTAGCGCAAATGGTGAGCAGTACTTC. Amino acid sequence: CATSTPTSANGEQYF.

This clonotype was observed once. The rearrangement joins TRBV29-1 to TRBJ1-5; D is unresolved. CDR1 is SQVTM, CDR2 ANQGSEA, per germline. V gave up 5 bases and J gave up 9 bases, with 20 bases separating them. The CDR3 is 14 residues long. CDR3 nucleotide sequence: TGCAGCGTTAGCCAGACACGGCTTGGTGCGCCCCAGCATTTT. Encoded protein: CSVSQTRLGAPQHF.

The V call is TRBV7-9, the J call TRBJ2-6; D gene unclear. Germline V gene data show CDR1 as SEHNR and CDR2 as FQNEAQ (reference sequence). The CDR3 covers 17 residues. V lost 5 bases, J lost 1 base, and 15 bases lay in between. This chain's CDR3 is CASSPRHDKSGANVLTF. CDR3 DNA sequence: TGTGCCAGCAGCCCCAGACATGACAAGTCTGGGGCCAACGTCCTGACTTTC. The whole variable domain, filled in from reference TRBV7-9 and TRBJ2-6, reads DTGVSQNPRHKITKRGQNVTFRCDPISEHNRLYWYRQTLGQGPEFLTYFQNEAQLEKSRLLSDRFSAERPKGSFSTLEIQRTEQGDSAMYLCASSPRHDKSGANVLTFGAGSRLTVL.

This clonotype was counted a single time. CDR3 DNA: TGTGCCTGGATACAAGGCCACTCTGGGGCCAACGTCCTGACTTTC. Protein: CAWIQGHSGANVLTF. This rearrangement joins TRBV30 to TRBJ2-6; D unclear. Per germline, CDR1 GTSNPN and CDR2 SVGIG (reference sequence). The CDR3 is made up of 15 amino acids. The V end was cut by 4 bases, the J end by 0 bases, with 10 bases between.

The V gene is TRBV5-6, the J gene TRBJ2-5, with D hard to call. V dropped 0 bases and J dropped 4 bases, with 10 bases sitting between them. Germline CDR1 is SGHDT and CDR2 is YYEEEE. The CDR3 is 14 residues long. CDR3 nucleotides: TGTGCCAGCAGCTTGGGCGCCACCTCAGAGACCCAGTACTTC. Its translation: CASSLGATSETQYF.

The V and J genes are TRBV29-1 and TRBJ2-5, with 12 bases matching TRBD2. There are 16 residues in the CDR3. V shed 4 bases and J 1 base; nucleotides not matched to a gene: 7. Germline V CDR1 and CDR2: SQVTM, ANQGSEA. Here the CDR3 reads CSVALTSGGPQETQYF. The CDR3 coding sequence is TGCAGCGTTGCCCTCACTAGCGGGGGGCCCCAAGAGACCCAGTACTTC.

J is TRBJ2-3 and V is TRBV20-1; tentative D call: TRBD2 (5 bases). With 2 bases removed from V and 6 bases from J, the gap between germline ends came to 15 bases. There are 14 residues in the CDR3. CDR1 is DFQATT and CDR2 is SNEGSKA in the germline V gene (reference sequence). The CDR3 DNA sequence: TGCAGTGCTAGATCCGCTAGCACAATTGATACGCAGTATTTT. This encodes CSARSASTIDTQYF.

The chain couples TRBV30 to TRBJ1-1, with D hard to call. The CDR3 contains 13 residues. Trimming cost V 7 bases and J 0 bases, with 12 bases left between them. Per the germline V gene, CDR1 is GTSNPN and CDR2 is SVGIG (reference sequence). CDR3 DNA: TGTGCCTACCGACCAAGAATGAACACTGAAGCTTTCTTT. Amino acids: CAYRPRMNTEAFF.

CDR3 in DNA: TGTGCCAGTAGCCCAAACAGCTACAGGGACTACGAGCAGTACTTC. Protein product: CASSPNSYRDYEQYF. The chain carries TRBV19 and TRBJ2-7, with TRBD1 as a possible D gene (6 bases). The CDR3 has 15 residues. V dropped 6 bases and J dropped 3 bases, with 18 bases sitting between them. Germline V CDR1 and CDR2: LNHDA, SQIVND (reference sequence). The full variable domain, rest sourced from reference TRBV19 and TRBJ2-7, is DGGITQSPKYLFRKEGQNVTLSCEQNLNHDAMYWYRQDPGQGLRLIYYSQIVNDFQKGDIAEGYSVSREKKESFPLTVTSAQKNPTAFYLCASSPNSYRDYEQYFGPGTRLTVT.

The J gene is TRBJ1-1, the V gene TRBV6-5; the match to TRBD1 covers 8 bases. The CDR3 spans 13 residues. The J segment lost 5 bases and the V segment lost 7 bases, leaving 6 bases of the junction unmatched. Germline V gene sequence: CDR1 MNHEY, CDR2 SVGAGI. The CDR3 protein is CASNQGQATEAFF. The DNA for the CDR3 is TGTGCCAGCAACCAGGGACAGGCAACTGAAGCTTTCTTT.

This clonotype showed up just once. The chain uses TRBV29-1 and TRBJ2-1; a possible D gene is TRBD1 (6 bases). This CDR3 is built from 15 residues. The V end was cut by 7 bases, the J end by 2 bases, with 18 bases between. Germline CDR1 is SQVTM and CDR2 is ANQGSEA. CDR3 bases: TGCAGCGCTGAGGGGGATGGTCGGACCTACAATGAGCAGTTCTTC. This gives the protein CSAEGDGRTYNEQFF.

The V call is TRBV29-1, the J call TRBJ1-5, with a weak D call TRBD1 (6 bases). The V end was cut by 6 bases, the J end by 0 bases, with 18 bases between. This CDR3 contains 16 residues. Germline assignment: CDR1 SQVTM and CDR2 ANQGSEA. The CDR3, as DNA: TGCAGCGTAATGGATACAGGGCGAGGTAGCAATCAGCCCCAGCATTTT. Its protein product is CSVMDTGRGSNQPQHF.

This clonotype appeared a single time. V usage is TRBV24-1 and J usage is TRBJ2-1; D might be TRBD2 (6 bases). Trimming stripped 3 bases from V and 4 bases from J, with 15 bases between. The CDR3 runs to 16 residues. The germline V gene encodes CDR1 KGHDR and CDR2 SFDVKD. In DNA, the CDR3 is TGTGCCACCAGTGATCAGGGTCGGGACTTGTACAATGAGCAGTTCTTC. Its protein is CATSDQGRDLYNEQFF.

The chain recombines TRBV3-1 with TRBJ1-1; D is uncertain. This CDR3 has 13 amino acids. Germline V gene sequence: CDR1 LGHDT, CDR2 YNNKEL (reference sequence). Trimming cost V 1 base and J 3 bases, with 6 bases left between them. The CDR3 here is CASSQGSHTEAFF. CDR3 sequence (DNA): TGTGCCAGCAGCCAAGGGTCTCACACTGAAGCTTTCTTT.

Only one count was recorded for this clonotype. This chain uses TRBV6-6 with TRBJ1-5; tentative D call: TRBD1 (5 bases). This CDR3 is 14 amino acids long. With 7 bases removed from V and 6 bases from J, the gap between germline ends came to 16 bases. CDR1 and CDR2 (germline): MNHNY, SVGAGI (reference sequence). The CDR3 loop reads CASNPQRGGQPQHF. The CDR3 region has the DNA TGTGCCAGCAACCCACAACGGGGGGGTCAGCCCCAGCATTTT.

The genes are TRBV9 and TRBJ2-5; weak D call: TRBD1 (5 bases). The CDR3 length is 14 residues. The V gene lost 0 bases and the J gene lost 2 bases, with 8 bases spanning the gap. Per the germline V gene, CDR1 is SGDLS and CDR2 is YYNGEE. DNA for the CDR3: TGTGCCAGCAGCGTAGAGGCAGGGCAAGAGACCCAGTACTTC. Protein sequence: CASSVEAGQETQYF. The full variable domain, with the rest looked up from reference TRBV9 and TRBJ2-5, is DSGVTQTPKHLITATGQRVTLRCSPRSGDLSVYWYQQSLDQGLQFLIQYYNGEERAKGNILERFSAQQFPDLHSELNLSSLELGDSALYFCASSVEAGQETQYFGPGTRLLVL.

The J gene is TRBJ1-2, the V gene TRBV5-1, with 9 bases matching TRBD1. CDR1 and CDR2 (germline): SGHRS, YFSETQ. Trimming cost V 0 bases and J 4 bases; bases outside gene matches: 4. The CDR3 is 15 residues long. CDR3 in amino acids: CASSLAGQGAYGYTF. The DNA of the CDR3 is TGCGCCAGCAGCTTGGCGGGACAGGGAGCCTATGGCTACACCTTC.

The chain recombines TRBV5-6 with TRBJ1-3; D is unresolved. The length of the CDR3 is 15 residues. Germline-derived CDR1 and CDR2 are SGHDT and YYEEEE. V lost 1 base to trimming and J lost 0 bases, with 8 bases between them. CDR3 coding DNA: TGTGCCAGCAGCTTGTCCCGGAGCTCTGGAAACACCATATATTTT. Its protein product is CASSLSRSSGNTIYF.

The genes are TRBV4-2 and TRBJ2-1; the match to TRBD1 covers 9 bases. The length of the CDR3 is 15 residues. Germline V gene data show CDR1 as LGHNA and CDR2 as YNFKEQ. Losses at the gene ends were 6 bases for V and 7 bases for J; bases not matched to a gene: 10. CDR3 DNA: TGTGCCAGCAGATCAGGACAGGGGAGCGAAAATGAGCAGTTCTTC. As protein: CASRSGQGSENEQFF.

The genes are TRBV20-1 and TRBJ1-1, with D uncertain. The CDR3 runs 14 residues. Germline CDR1 reads DFQATT; CDR2 reads SNEGSKA (reference sequence). Trimming pared 2 bases from V and 9 bases from J, leaving 19 bases between. The CDR3 reads CSARFLGRSLKAFF. In nucleotides, the CDR3 is TGCAGTGCTAGATTCCTCGGACGTAGCTTGAAAGCTTTCTTT.

The chain carries TRBV5-6 and TRBJ2-7, with D possibly being TRBD1 (5 bases). The V end lost 2 bases, the J end lost 7 bases, and 22 bases lay between the germline ends. The germline CDR1 and CDR2 sequences are SGHDT and YYEEEE. There are 16 residues in the CDR3. CDR3 sequence reads: CASSFVQVLRLGEQYF. The CDR3 DNA sequence: TGTGCCAGCAGCTTCGTACAGGTCCTGCGGCTAGGGGAGCAGTACTTC.

The chain employs TRBV24-1 and TRBJ2-7; TRBD2 aligns across 10 bases. Unmatched junction bases numbered 11, after V lost 0 bases and J lost 4 bases. Looked up from germline, CDR1 is KGHDR and CDR2 is SFDVKD. This CDR3 has 18 residues. CDR3 sequence: CATSDLLASGSGWYEQYF. The CDR3 DNA reads TGTGCCACCAGTGATTTGTTGGCTAGCGGGAGCGGTTGGTACGAGCAGTACTTC.